These 11 T cell receptor beta chains originate from one sample sequenced in a study of blood T cells in healthy people across ages (dated by TCRdb to 2013 to 2016). Library preparation used 5' RACE. The sample was run on an Illumina HiSeq 2500. A second roughly 7 to 11 cycle PCR used a sample-barcoded 5' primer and a J-beta primer mix. TCRdb redid the processing of the public reads, applying fastp at Q25 and MiXCR, and retained in-frame beta chains. Merged by CDR3 protein, the rows form single entries marked with the most common genes and DNA. Recorded for this sample are 1,100,000 or so distinct CDR3 sequences; more than 35% of them occurred a single time. The ten biggest clones cover about 20% of the sample. The sequenced sample consisted of blood. These receptors were obtained from a woman aged 60 to 75 in good health.

The V and J genes are TRBV3-1 and TRBJ2-1; 13 bases fit TRBD2. The CDR3 is made up of 16 amino acids. Trimming cost V 2 bases and J 9 bases; bases outside gene matches: 7. Germline values: CDR1 LGHDT, CDR2 YNNKEL (reference sequence). The CDR3 DNA sequence: TGTGCCAGCAGCCAACAGGGACTAGCGGGACCGGGTGAGCAGTTCTTC. It yields the protein CASSQQGLAGPGEQFF.

This chain uses TRBV27 with TRBJ2-7, with 9 nucleotides matching TRBD2. Germline CDR1 is MNHEY and CDR2 is SMNVEV (reference sequence). This CDR3 comprises 15 residues. Trimming at V came to 4 bases and at J to 4 bases, leaving 8 bases not matched to a gene. The CDR3 DNA reads TGTGCCAGCAGTTCCCATAGCGGGGGATTTTACGAGCAGTACTTC. It is translated as CASSSHSGGFYEQYF.

This clonotype turned up a few times. The chain has TRBV7-8 and TRBJ2-3; no firm D call. Trimming took 4 bases from V and 8 from J, leaving 28 bases between them. The CDR3 has 18 amino acids. CDR1 is SGHVS and CDR2 is FQNEAQ in the germline V gene. CDR3 protein: CASSSLSLSGPHPGTQYF. The CDR3 DNA reads TGTGCCAGCAGCTCCCTTTCCCTGTCCGGGCCCCACCCGGGTACGCAGTATTTT. Complete variable domain (other parts from reference TRBV7-8 and TRBJ2-3): GAGVSQSPRYKVAKRGQDVALRCDPISGHVSLFWYQQALGQGPEFLTYFQNEAQLDKSGLPSDRFFAERPEGSVSTLKIQRTQQEDSAVYLCASSSLSLSGPHPGTQYFGPGTRLTVL.

The CDR3 sequence is CASSQGMVIYEQYF. CDR3 bases: TGCGCCAGCAGCCAAGGTATGGTAATCTACGAGCAGTACTTC. This chain connects TRBV4-1 to TRBJ2-7; D unclear. The CDR3 runs 14 residues. V was clipped by 1 base and J by 3 bases, with 10 bases between them. Germline CDR1 and CDR2: MGHRA and YSYEKL.

About this clonotype: One end of the junction is discordant with germline, which a read error may explain. The CDR3 region is CASSRTKYEQYF. Here the CDR3 DNA reads TGCGCCAGCAGCCGAACTAAATACGAGCAGTACTTC. The V and J genes are TRBV3-1 and TRBJ2-7; D gene ambiguous. The CDR3 length is 12 residues. CDR1 is LGHDT, CDR2 YNNKEL, per germline (reference sequence).

This chain joins TRBV27 and TRBJ2-3, with a weak D call TRBD1 (6 bases). V lost 8 bases, J lost 1 base, and 16 bases lay in between. Germline-derived CDR1 and CDR2 are MNHEY and SMNVEV (reference sequence). CDR3 length: 15 amino acids. CDR3 nucleotides: TGTGCCAGCCCCAGGGGTCCCCTTGGCACAGATACGCAGTATTTT. Translation: CASPRGPLGTDTQYF.

A remark on this clonotype: Since a much larger clone is just one base distant, this may be a read error. This chain connects TRBV4-1 to TRBJ2-5; D tentatively reads TRBD1 or TRBD2 (6 bases each). The last part of the DNA fits TRBJ2-1 better; the J call may be wrong. The germline gives CDR1 MGHRA, CDR2 YSYEKL. The CDR3 covers 15 residues. CDR3 DNA: TGCGCCAGCAGCCAAGAAGGGGGGACGGGGGAGACCCAGTTCTTC. Translating it yields CASSQEGGTGETQFF.

The J gene is TRBJ2-5, the V gene TRBV27, with a tentative D call TRBD2 (6 bases). The ends were cut back, 0 bases at V and 11 bases at J, with 22 bases in the middle. The CDR3 is made up of 16 amino acids. The germline V gene encodes CDR1 MNHEY and CDR2 SMNVEV (reference sequence). CDR3 nucleotide sequence: TGTGCCAGCAGTTTATCGGCAGGGAGGTCCTACGATGAGCAGTACTTC. Protein sequence: CASSLSAGRSYDEQYF.

The rearrangement joins TRBV6-6 to TRBJ2-5; D gene ambiguous. This CDR3 spans 13 amino acids. CDR1 and CDR2 from the germline V gene are MNHNY and SVGAGI (reference sequence). The V and J ends lost 5 bases and 0 bases respectively, with 7 bases between them. The chain's CDR3 is CASSSRYQETQYF. CDR3 in DNA: TGTGCCAGCAGTAGCAGGTACCAAGAGACCCAGTACTTC.

This clonotype was recorded only once. The V and J genes are TRBV4-2 and TRBJ1-6; D perhaps matches TRBD1 (6 bases). The CDR3 sequence is 18 residues long. Germline CDR1 LGHNA, CDR2 YNFKEQ. Trimming removed 2 bases at V and 4 bases at J, with 18 bases between. The CDR3 DNA follows: TGTGCCAGCAGCCAAACAGGGTATGGAAACTCGTATAATTCACCCCTCCACTTT. Translating it yields CASSQTGYGNSYNSPLHF.

Concerning this clonotype: This sequence may be a read error, since a much larger clone differs from it by one base. V gene TRBV20-1 combines with J gene TRBJ2-4; weak D call: TRBD1 (6 bases). The better agreement between TRBJ2-7 and the DNA end casts doubt on the J call. The CDR3 extends over 13 amino acids. CDR1 is DFQATT and CDR2 is SNEGSKA in the germline V gene (reference sequence). CDR3 sequence (DNA): TGCAGTGCTAGAATGACAGGAACCTACGAGCAGTACTTC. Residues: CSARMTGTYEQYF.